These T cell receptor beta chains were read from a single sample in a study of shared clonotypes between healthy human individuals. Clones were read by immunoSEQ multiplex PCR, and TCRdb kept only the in-frame ones, dropping some. Counted here are 300,000 to 350,000 clones, 70% to 75% occurring once; the ten biggest clones make up around 9.3%. The sequenced sample consisted of memory CD4+ T cells sorted from blood. The receptors come from a man aged 30-40 years in good health. Each CDR3 is given with its conserved first and last residue. A D gene is named only where the DNA matches it firmly. Expanded clones are given a class, and other clones once, few, many or no size at all.

CDR3 length	V gene	D gene	J gene	clone size	CDR3 DNA	CDR3 protein
14	TRBV28	-	TRBJ1-1	few	TGTGCCAGCAGTTTATGGGGGGGCGAAGCTGAAGCTTTCTTT	CASSLWGGEAEAFF
15	TRBV7-9	TRBD2	TRBJ2-7	-	TGTGCCAGCAGCCAACCGGGACTAAGCTCCTACGAGCAGTACTTC	CASSQPGLSSYEQYF
14	TRBV5-1	-	TRBJ2-7	once	TGCGCCAGCAGCCCCCATGGCCCTCACTACGAGCAGTACTTC	CASSPHGPHYEQYF
15	TRBV5-1	-	TRBJ2-7	-	TGCGCCAGCAGCTTGCGCGGGGACTTCTCCTACGAGCAGTACTTC	CASSLRGDFSYEQYF
16	TRBV5-8	-	TRBJ1-2	-	TGTGCCAGCAGCTTGGAGGCAGGAGGAACTAACTATGGCTACACCTTC	CASSLEAGGTNYGYTF
13	TRBV19	-	TRBJ2-2	-	TGTGCCAGTAGTCCCCAGGGGACCGGGGAGCTGTTTTTT	CASSPQGTGELFF
13	TRBV4-3	TRBD2	TRBJ2-3	many	TGCGCCAGCAGCCAAGTCCTAGCGGGCCCCCAGTATTTT	CASSQVLAGPQYF
14	TRBV5-1	-	TRBJ2-2	-	TGCGCCAGCAGCTTTGACCCTACAACCGGGGAGCTGTTTTTT	CASSFDPTTGELFF
15	TRBV19	TRBD1	TRBJ2-4	-	TGTGCCAGTAGTCCCAGGGCGGGACAGGGAACAGTTCAGTACTTC	CASSPRAGQGTVQYF
14	TRBV7-8	-	TRBJ2-2	-	TGTGCCAGCAGCTTAATAAGGGACACCGGGGAGCTGTTTTTT	CASSLIRDTGELFF
11	TRBV6-5	-	TRBJ2-1	-	TGTGCCAGCAACTGGTTCGGTGAGCAGTTCTTC	CASNWFGEQFF
13	TRBV5-1	-	TRBJ1-2	-	TGCGCCAGCAGCTGGGGAACCTTCTATGGCTACACCTTC	CASSWGTFYGYTF
15	TRBV30	-	TRBJ1-5	-	TGTGCCTGGAGTGGGGGGCCTTATAGCAATCAGCCCCAGCATTTT	CAWSGGPYSNQPQHF
15	TRBV11-3	-	TRBJ2-1	many	TGTGCCAGCAGCTTACCGCCAGCGGGTGTCAATGAGCAGTTCTTC	CASSLPPAGVNEQFF
14	TRBV15	TRBD1	TRBJ1-5	-	TGTGCCACCAGTACCGGGACAGATTATCAGCCCCAGCATTTT	CATSTGTDYQPQHF
13	TRBV7-2	TRBD1	TRBJ2-1	-	TGTGCCAGCAGTCCGACAGGGTTCAATGAGCAGTTCTTC	CASSPTGFNEQFF
16	TRBV19	-	TRBJ2-7	-	TGTGCCAGTCGAAGGCGGCAAATACAGAGCTCCTACGAGCAGTACTTC	CASRRRQIQSSYEQYF
13	TRBV11-3	-	TRBJ2-1	-	TGTGCCAGCAGCTTAGTAGAGGGCAATGAGCAGTTCTTC	CASSLVEGNEQFF
15	TRBV2	-	TRBJ2-1	-	TGTGCCAGCAGCTTACTAGGGAGCTCCTACAATGAGCAGTTCTTC	CASSLLGSSYNEQFF
17	TRBV9	TRBD1	TRBJ1-1	few	TGTGCCAGCAGCTATGGACAGGGTGGGGGATCTTACACTGAAGCTTTCTTT	CASSYGQGGGSYTEAFF
16	TRBV9	TRBD2	TRBJ2-1	-	TGTGCCAGCAGCGTAGGTTCTAGCGGGAGGGACAATGAGCAGTTCTTC	CASSVGSSGRDNEQFF
15	TRBV19	-	TRBJ1-2	few	TGTGCCAGTAGTATGACCCTTGACACTAACTATGGCTACACCTTC	CASSMTLDTNYGYTF
17	TRBV6-1	TRBD2	TRBJ2-3	-	TGTGCCAGCAGAGAAGGGTACACTAGCGGGAGGTCAGATACGCAGTATTTT	CASREGYTSGRSDTQYF
13	TRBV19	-	TRBJ2-7	once	TGTGCCAGTAGTATAGATCGCCAGGGCGAGCAGTACTTC	CASSIDRQGEQYF
16	TRBV18	TRBD2	TRBJ2-1	few	TGTGCCAGCTCACCGGTGGCGGGAGCGCAGGACAATGAGCAGTTCTTC	CASSPVAGAQDNEQFF
14	TRBV9	-	TRBJ2-5	few	TGTGCCAGCAGCTCCGGGACTCTCCAAGAGACCCAGTACTTC	CASSSGTLQETQYF
12	TRBV29-1	-	TRBJ2-5	-	TGCAGCGCCGCACAGGTACAAGAGACCCAGTACTTC	CSAAQVQETQYF
10	TRBV29-1	-	TRBJ1-1	few	TGCAGCGCCAGGAACACTGAAGCTTTCTTT	CSARNTEAFF
13	TRBV28	TRBD1	TRBJ2-7	-	TGTGCCAGCAGTTTTTCAGGGGGCTACGAGCAGTACTTC	CASSFSGGYEQYF
11	TRBV9	-	TRBJ2-2	many	TGTGCCAGCAGCTACACCGGGGAGCTGTTTTTT	CASSYTGELFF
14	TRBV27	-	TRBJ2-1	once	TGTGCCAGCAGTCGAAGCCGACTAGTCAATGAGCAGTTCTTC	CASSRSRLVNEQFF
17	TRBV7-6	-	TRBJ2-1	-	TGTGCCAGCAGCTCCTGGGGGTGGAGGGGGCGTAAATCCGAGCAGTTCTTC	CASSSWGWRGRKSEQFF
18	TRBV19	-	TRBJ2-7	-	TGTGCCAGTAAAGTGGGGAGAGACCCAAGAACATCAGACTACGAGCAGTACTTC	CASKVGRDPRTSDYEQYF
17	TRBV7-2	-	TRBJ2-2	many	TGTGCCAGCCGGAAGTCGTTGACGGCTTCTTTCACCGGGGAGCTGTTTTTT	CASRKSLTASFTGELFF
14	TRBV5-1	TRBD2	TRBJ2-3	-	TGCGCCAGCGGGAGCGGGAGTCGAACAGATACGCAGTATTTT	CASGSGSRTDTQYF
16	TRBV5-4	TRBD2	TRBJ2-1	-	TGTGCCAGCAGTCTCGCCGGGACTAGCGGGAGCAATGAGCAGTTCTTC	CASSLAGTSGSNEQFF
16	TRBV6-1	-	TRBJ1-2	once	TGTGCCAGCAGTGGGTTCCGGGCGGCCCGGTCGGGCGGCTACACCTTC	CASSGFRAARSGGYTF
14	TRBV28	-	TRBJ1-5	-	TGTGCCAGCAGTGCACGGGGGGACAATCAGCCCCAGCATTTT	CASSARGDNQPQHF
13	TRBV10-1	-	TRBJ2-1	few	TGCGCCAGCAGTATAGGGTTTAACAATGAGCAGTTCTTC	CASSIGFNNEQFF
10	TRBV30	TRBD1	TRBJ1-2	few	TGTGCCTGGCAGGGGGTAGTCTACACCTTC	CAWQGVVYTF
16	TRBV4-2	TRBD2	TRBJ2-1	-	TGTGCCAGCAGCCAAGATACTGGCGGGAGCCCCAATGAGCAGTTCTTC	CASSQDTGGSPNEQFF
13	TRBV5-5	-	TRBJ2-5	-	TGTGCCAGCAGCTTGGCACCGCAAGAGACCCAGTACTTC	CASSLAPQETQYF
17	TRBV5-4	TRBD2	TRBJ2-5	-	TGTGCCAGCAGCTTGGCCAAGACTAGCGGGAGGGGGGAGACCCAGTACTTC	CASSLAKTSGRGETQYF
14	TRBV27	-	TRBJ1-5	-	TGTGCCAGCAGCAGTCACGGACGAAATCAGCCCCAGCATTTT	CASSSHGRNQPQHF
15	TRBV5-6	-	TRBJ2-5	-	TGTGCCAGCAGCTTCCGGAGCGATGGGCAAGAGACCCAGTACTTC	CASSFRSDGQETQYF
14	TRBV7-9	TRBD1	TRBJ1-2	few	TGTGCCAGCAGCCCTGACAGGGGATCCGAAGGCTACACCTTC	CASSPDRGSEGYTF
15	TRBV28	-	TRBJ1-2	-	TGTGCCAGCAGTGGAGGGACATCGGGATACTATGGCTACACCTTC	CASSGGTSGYYGYTF
15	TRBV18	-	TRBJ2-5	-	TGTGCCAGCTCACCCACCCAGAAATCCCAAGAGACCCAGTACTTC	CASSPTQKSQETQYF
13	TRBV6-1	-	TRBJ2-4	-	TGTGCCAGCAGTCTGCAGGCGCTACACATTCAGTACTTC	CASSLQALHIQYF
11	TRBV5-8	-	TRBJ2-1	-	TGTGCCAGCAGCTTGAAGAGGGTGCGGTTCTTC	CASSLKRVRFF
14	TRBV6-1	-	TRBJ2-3	-	TGTGCCAGCAGTGAAGCTTTGGGGACAGATACGCAGTATTTT	CASSEALGTDTQYF
14	TRBV7-6	-	TRBJ2-5	-	TGTGCCAGCAGCTCCCGTTTGGACCAAGAGACCCAGTACTTC	CASSSRLDQETQYF
16	TRBV5-1	TRBD2	TRBJ2-3	-	TGCGCCAGCAGCTCATCACCGGGAGGCGGGGAAGATACGCAGTATTTT	CASSSSPGGGEDTQYF
13	TRBV6-6	TRBD1	TRBJ1-2	-	TGTGCCAGCTGGGGACAGGGCAACTATGGCTACACCTTC	CASWGQGNYGYTF
14	TRBV11-2	TRBD2	TRBJ2-5	-	TGTGCCAGCAGCTTGAGCGGGAGTGGGGAGACCCAGTACTTC	CASSLSGSGETQYF